This T cell receptor (beta chain) emerged from a study of blood T cell repertoires in COVID-19. Study as a whole: The study drew acute and convalescent COVID-19 samples from the United States, Italy and Spain. Sources were T cells, B-cell-depleted T cells, or PBMCs; the material itself was cDNA or gDNA.

The authors' processing: Nucleated cell counts were estimated from reference gene primer amplification. Generated by immunoSEQ multiplex PCR, the TCRdb table keeps only in-frame clones and is missing some. V and J calls and clone size are given by that table; D and trimming were obtained from the DNA. The data show 45,000 to 55,000 clones, around 84% seen once. The CDR3 sequence is 12 residues long. CDR1 is LNHDA and CDR2 is SQIVND in the germline V gene (reference sequence). Losses at the gene ends were 8 bases for V and 6 bases for J; bases not matched to a gene: 4. Source material: peripheral blood. The J gene is TRBJ1-2, the V gene TRBV19, with TRBD1 identical over 9 bases. This TCR came from a man aged 70-80 years with active COVID-19. CDR3 sequence: CASRRTGDGYTF. CDR3 DNA sequence: TGTGCCAGTCGACGGACAGGGGATGGCTACACCTTC. Full variable domain (missing parts from reference TRBV19 and TRBJ1-2): DGGITQSPKYLFRKEGQNVTLSCEQNLNHDAMYWYRQDPGQGLRLIYYSQIVNDFQKGDIAEGYSVSREKKESFPLTVTSAQKNPTAFYLCASRRTGDGYTFGSGTRLTVV.